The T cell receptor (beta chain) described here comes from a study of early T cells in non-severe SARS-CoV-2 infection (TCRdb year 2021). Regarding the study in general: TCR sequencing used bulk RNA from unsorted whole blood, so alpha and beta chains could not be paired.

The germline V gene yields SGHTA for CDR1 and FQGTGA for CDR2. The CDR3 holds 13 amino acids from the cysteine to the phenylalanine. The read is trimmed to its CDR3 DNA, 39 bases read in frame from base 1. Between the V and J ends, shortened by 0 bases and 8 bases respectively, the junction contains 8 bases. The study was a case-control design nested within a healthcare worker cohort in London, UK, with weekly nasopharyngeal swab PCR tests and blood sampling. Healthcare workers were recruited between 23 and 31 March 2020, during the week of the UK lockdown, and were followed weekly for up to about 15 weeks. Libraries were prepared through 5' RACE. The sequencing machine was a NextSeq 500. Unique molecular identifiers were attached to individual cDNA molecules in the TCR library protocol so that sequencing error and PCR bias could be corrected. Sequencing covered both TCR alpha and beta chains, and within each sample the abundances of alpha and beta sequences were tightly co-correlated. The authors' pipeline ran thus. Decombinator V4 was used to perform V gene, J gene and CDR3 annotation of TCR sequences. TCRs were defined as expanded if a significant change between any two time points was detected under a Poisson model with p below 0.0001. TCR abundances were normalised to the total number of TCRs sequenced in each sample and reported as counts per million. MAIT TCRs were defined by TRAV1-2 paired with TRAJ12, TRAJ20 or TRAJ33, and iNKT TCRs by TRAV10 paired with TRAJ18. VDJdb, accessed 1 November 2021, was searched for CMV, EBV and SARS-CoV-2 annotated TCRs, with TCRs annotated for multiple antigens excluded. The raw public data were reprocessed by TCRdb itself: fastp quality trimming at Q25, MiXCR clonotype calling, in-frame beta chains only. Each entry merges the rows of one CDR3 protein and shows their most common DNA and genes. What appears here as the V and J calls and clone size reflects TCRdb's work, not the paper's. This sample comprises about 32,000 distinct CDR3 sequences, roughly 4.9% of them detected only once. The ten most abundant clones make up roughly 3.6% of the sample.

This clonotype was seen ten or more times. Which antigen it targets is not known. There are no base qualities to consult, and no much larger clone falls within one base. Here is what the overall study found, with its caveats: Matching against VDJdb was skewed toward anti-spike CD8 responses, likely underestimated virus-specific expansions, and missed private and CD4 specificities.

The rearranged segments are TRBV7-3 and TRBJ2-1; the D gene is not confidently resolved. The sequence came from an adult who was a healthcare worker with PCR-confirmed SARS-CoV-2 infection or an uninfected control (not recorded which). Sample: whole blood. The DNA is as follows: TGTGCCAGCAGCTTAACGGTCCAGTATGAGCAGTTCTTC. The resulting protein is CASSLTVQYEQFF.